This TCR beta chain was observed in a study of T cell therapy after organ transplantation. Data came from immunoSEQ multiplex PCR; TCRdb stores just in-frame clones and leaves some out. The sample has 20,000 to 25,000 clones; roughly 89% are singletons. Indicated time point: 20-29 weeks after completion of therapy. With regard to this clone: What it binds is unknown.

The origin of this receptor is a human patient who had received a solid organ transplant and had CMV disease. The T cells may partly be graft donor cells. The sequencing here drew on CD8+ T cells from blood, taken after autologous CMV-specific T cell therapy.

The DNA for the CDR3 is TGCGCCAGCAGCCAAGGTCCCATGGGGAAGACCCATTCACCCCTCCACTTT. Translation gives CASSQGPMGKTHSPLHF. The chain links TRBV4-3 to TRBJ1-6; D gene unclear. The length of the CDR3 is 17 residues. V was trimmed by 1 base and J by 8 bases, leaving 18 bases between them. Germline V gene lookup returns CDR1 LGHNA and CDR2 YSLEER.